The T cell receptor beta chain described here comes from a study of cytomegalovirus exposure and HLA in healthy donors. Study-wide points: High sensitivity and specificity were reportedly achieved when the classifier diagnosed cytomegalovirus status. DRB1 showed the most TCR associations and HLA-C the fewest in a later analysis, as rates varied by HLA locus.

Per the germline V gene, CDR1 is PRHDT and CDR2 is FYEKMQ (reference sequence). V shed 5 bases and J 5 bases; nucleotides not matched to a gene: 6. This CDR3 is built from 13 residues. As to this clone: Its antigen remains unknown.

The PCR employed 60 Vbeta primers together with 13 Jbeta primers. The table came from immunoSEQ multiplex PCR; TCRdb's copy has only in-frame clones and leaves some out. Among fewer than 250,000 clones listed, about four fifths were seen once. V is TRBV13 and J is TRBJ2-7, with 7 bases that match TRBD1. Sequencing was performed on PBMCs. The TCR originated in a woman in her fifties or sixties in good health and CMV-seropositive. The CDR3 nucleotides are TGTGCCAGCAGCCCAAACAGGGGCCACGAGCAGTACTTC. Its translation: CASSPNRGHEQYF.